The 26 T cell receptor beta chains below come from one sample, sequenced in a study of blood T cell repertoires in COVID-19. The assay was immunoSEQ multiplex PCR, and TCRdb's table has in-frame clones only and misses some. The sample has fewer than 250,000 clones, less than 90% seen once. What was sequenced was peripheral blood. These receptors all stem from a woman aged 50 to 60 with acute or convalescent COVID-19.

The rearrangement joins TRBV2 to TRBJ1-3; no firm D call. The CDR3 spans 16 residues. In germline, CDR1 is SNHLY, CDR2 FYNNEI. V was pared by 4 bases and J by 0 bases, with 13 bases between. The CDR3 nucleotides read TGTGCCAGCAGTGTGTTCGGCAGCGACTCTGGAAACACCATATATTTT. Translating it yields CASSVFGSDSGNTIYF.

The CDR3 here is CASSPEANYGYTF. The DNA for the CDR3 is TGTGCCAGCTCACCGGAGGCTAACTATGGCTACACCTTC. V is TRBV18 and J is TRBJ1-2; D is uncertain. V dropped 3 bases and J dropped 0 bases, with 5 bases sitting between them. This CDR3 is built from 13 residues. Looked up from germline, CDR1 is KGHSH and CDR2 is LQKENI. Full variable domain (rest looked up from reference TRBV18 and TRBJ1-2): NAGVMQNPRHLVRRRGQEARLRCSPMKGHSHVYWYRQLPEEGLKFMVYLQKENIIDESGMPKERFSAEFPKEGPSILRIQQVVRGDSAAYFCASSPEANYGYTFGSGTRLTVV.

The V and J genes are TRBV7-2 and TRBJ2-7; 9 bases line up with TRBD2. From germline, CDR1 is SGHTA and CDR2 FQGNSA. With V trimmed by 1 base and J by 2 bases, 6 bases remained unmatched. This CDR3 spans 16 amino acids. This CDR3 is CASSLVGGGGAYEQYF. For the CDR3, the DNA is TGTGCCAGCAGCTTAGTCGGCGGGGGGGGTGCCTACGAGCAGTACTTC.

This clone was seen just once. This sequence joins TRBV19 and TRBJ2-2; 14 bases fit TRBD2. With 7 bases clipped from V and 3 bases from J, the junction kept 10 bases outside the gene matches. This CDR3 has 18 amino acids. Germline V CDR1 and CDR2: LNHDA, SQIVND (reference sequence). CDR3: CASTPGLAGGRDTGELFF. The CDR3 bases are TGTGCCAGTACTCCTGGACTAGCGGGGGGCCGGGACACCGGGGAGCTGTTTTTT. The whole variable domain, remainder taken from reference TRBV19 and TRBJ2-2, is DGGITQSPKYLFRKEGQNVTLSCEQNLNHDAMYWYRQDPGQGLRLIYYSQIVNDFQKGDIAEGYSVSREKKESFPLTVTSAQKNPTAFYLCASTPGLAGGRDTGELFFGEGSRLTVL.

This chain joins TRBV11-3 and TRBJ1-4; a possible D gene is TRBD1 (6 bases). The germline V gene has CDR1 SGHNT and CDR2 YENEEA. The CDR3 is 16 amino acids. V was clipped by 5 bases and J by 3 bases, with 16 bases between them. The CDR3 loop reads CASSHGGRRANEKLFF. CDR3 bases: TGTGCCAGCAGCCACGGGGGGCGCAGGGCTAATGAAAAACTGTTTTTT.

This clone was seen a single time. The genes are TRBV6-5 and TRBJ1-4, with 7 nucleotides matching TRBD1. With 5 bases clipped from V and 7 bases from J, the junction kept 4 bases outside the gene matches. CDR3 size: 13 residues. The germline CDR1 and CDR2 sequences are MNHEY and SVGAGI. The CDR3 loop reads CASSRQGAEKLFF. CDR3 nucleotides: TGTGCCAGCAGTCGACAGGGAGCTGAAAAACTGTTTTTT.

This clone has only one observation. The genes are TRBV3-1 (or the pseudogene TRBV3-2) and TRBJ1-2, with D unclear. CDR1 is LGHDT and CDR2 is YNNKEL in the germline V gene (reference sequence). CDR3 length: 12 amino acids. The germline V and J ends were trimmed by 1 base and 10 bases, with 10 bases remaining between them. The CDR3 reads CASSQVPLFYTF. Written as DNA, the CDR3 is TGTGCCAGCAGCCAAGTCCCTTTATTCTACACCTTC.

Concerning this clone: This same CDR3 is encoded by further DNA sequences in the sample. The chain carries TRBV5-1 and TRBJ2-5; D call uncertain. The CDR3 runs 14 residues. Trimming cost V 0 bases and J 0 bases, with 6 bases left between them. Looked up from germline, CDR1 is SGHRS and CDR2 is YFSETQ. The DNA for the CDR3 is TGCGCCAGCAGCTTGGGTCAGAACCAAGAGACCCAGTACTTC. The encoded protein is CASSLGQNQETQYF. Filled out from reference TRBV5-1 and TRBJ2-5, the complete variable domain reads KAGVTQTPRYLIKTRGQQVTLSCSPISGHRSVSWYQQTPGQGLQFLFEYFSETQRNKGNFPGRFSGRQFSNSRSEMNVSTLELGDSALYLCASSLGQNQETQYFGPGTRLLVL.

This clone was recorded only once. This chain uses TRBV9 with TRBJ2-3, with 11 bases identical to TRBD2. V lost 0 bases to trimming and J lost 3 bases; unmatched junction nucleotides: 6. Per germline, CDR1 SGDLS and CDR2 YYNGEE. The CDR3 is 17 amino acids. CDR3 region: CASSVDSASGRTDTQYF. The DNA of the CDR3 is TGTGCCAGCAGCGTAGACTCTGCTAGCGGGAGGACAGATACGCAGTATTTT.

The chain combines TRBV6-5 with TRBJ1-1, with a tentative D call TRBD1 (5 bases). The CDR3 runs 15 residues. Trimming cost V 0 bases and J 3 bases, with 11 bases left between them. Germline values: CDR1 MNHEY, CDR2 SVGAGI. CDR3 amino acids: CASSYSGRADTEAFF. The CDR3 DNA sequence: TGTGCCAGCAGTTACTCGGGCAGGGCGGACACTGAAGCTTTCTTT.

The chain uses TRBV27 and TRBJ2-2; 8 bases align to TRBD2. Germline V gene data show CDR1 as MNHEY and CDR2 as SMNVEV (reference sequence). This CDR3 region has 16 residues. With V trimmed by 5 bases and J by 5 bases, 10 bases remained unmatched. The CDR3 region is CASSPPGGGGTGELFF. The DNA of the CDR3 is TGTGCCAGCAGTCCCCCGGGGGGCGGGGGGACCGGGGAGCTGTTTTTT.

The chain carries TRBV4-3 and TRBJ2-1; 7 nucleotides align to TRBD1. Germline assignment: CDR1 LGHNA and CDR2 YSLEER. CDR3 length: 14 amino acids. V shed 4 bases, J shed 5 bases, and the junction held 5 bases outside the gene matches. CDR3 DNA: TGCGCCAGCAGCCTGGGACAGTTGAACAATGAGCAGTTCTTC. It yields the protein CASSLGQLNNEQFF.

The chain recombines TRBV11-3 with TRBJ2-1; 13 bases match TRBD2. The CDR3 spans 15 residues. Per germline, CDR1 SGHNT and CDR2 YENEEA. V lost 4 bases and J lost 5; bases outside the gene matches: 2. The CDR3, as DNA: TGTGCCAGCAGCTGGGGACTAGCGGGGAACAATGAGCAGTTCTTC. Its translation is CASSWGLAGNNEQFF.

This clone was detected only a few times. The chain uses TRBV6-5 and TRBJ1-1, with TRBD1 matching over 7 bases. The CDR3 is 13 residues long. The ends lost 1 base at V and 4 bases at J; junction bases unmatched: 0. Looked up from germline, CDR1 is MNHEY and CDR2 is SVGAGI. In nucleotides, the CDR3 is TGTGCCAGCAGTTACTGGGACAGCACTGAAGCTTTCTTT. This encodes CASSYWDSTEAFF.

The chain carries TRBV6-5 and TRBJ2-1, with 8 bases fitting TRBD2. Germline CDR1 MNHEY, CDR2 SVGAGI. The ends lost 6 bases at V and 3 bases at J; junction bases unmatched: 7. CDR3 length: 15 amino acids. CDR3 in DNA: TGTGCCAGCAGCCTGGGACTAGGAAACTACAATGAGCAGTTCTTC. This codes for CASSLGLGNYNEQFF.

J is TRBJ1-2 and V is TRBV19; TRBD1 aligns across 11 bases. The CDR3 has 17 residues. CDR1 is LNHDA, CDR2 SQIVND, per germline (reference sequence). J gave up 2 bases and V 0 bases, and 5 bases lay outside the gene matches. CDR3 protein: CASSIERTGGANYGYTF. CDR3 coding DNA: TGTGCCAGTAGTATAGAAAGGACAGGGGGCGCAAACTATGGCTACACCTTC.

The chain is built from TRBV10-3 and TRBJ1-2, with D maybe TRBD1 (6 bases). With 2 bases removed from V and 5 bases from J, the gap between germline ends came to 15 bases. The germline V gene encodes CDR1 ENHRY and CDR2 SYGVKD. This CDR3 is 15 amino acids long. The CDR3 DNA follows: TGTGCCATCAGTGAGCGGCAGGGGCGCGAGTATGGCTACACCTTC. Encoded protein: CAISERQGREYGYTF.

As concerns this clone: Additional DNA sequences in this sample encode the identical CDR3. This chain connects TRBV11-2 to TRBJ1-3, with D tentatively TRBD1 (6 bases). CDR1 is SGHAT and CDR2 is FQNNGV in the germline V gene. The CDR3 consists of 12 residues. V was shortened by 4 bases and J by 7 bases, with 8 bases between the two germline ends. CDR3 amino acids: CASSSQGNTIYF. In nucleotides, the CDR3 is TGTGCCAGCAGCTCTCAGGGGAACACCATATATTTT.

The sample holds one count of this clone. The V and J genes are TRBV30 and TRBJ1-4, with D possibly TRBD1 on 6 matching bases. Germline V gene sequence: CDR1 GTSNPN, CDR2 SVGIG (reference sequence). The CDR3 spans 13 residues. Trimming took 3 bases from V and 8 from J, leaving 13 bases between them. The CDR3 sequence: CAWRGGGQEKLFF. The DNA of the CDR3 is TGTGCCTGGAGGGGCGGGGGCCAGGAAAAACTGTTTTTT.

With regard to this clone: The junction and the germline gene differ at one end; a read error may be behind it. This sequence joins TRBV7-2 and TRBJ2-1; 11 bases are a match to TRBD2. Germline assignment: CDR1 SGHTA and CDR2 FQGNSA. The CDR3 has 14 amino acids. The CDR3 loop reads CASSSASGRTVILF. CDR3 coding DNA: TGTGCCAGCAGCTCTGCTAGCGGGAGGACCGTAATCCTCTTC.

V usage is TRBV5-4 and J usage is TRBJ2-3; 7 bases map to TRBD2. The germline V gene has CDR1 SGHNT and CDR2 YYREEE (reference sequence). Losses at the gene ends were 1 base for V and 6 bases for J; bases not matched to a gene: 5. The CDR3 runs 14 residues. This CDR3 is CASSLRLASDTQYF. CDR3 DNA: TGTGCCAGCAGCTTGAGACTAGCTTCTGATACGCAGTATTTT. Using reference TRBV5-4 and TRBJ2-3 for the parts outside the CDR3, the full variable domain is ETGVTQSPTHLIKTRGQQVTLRCSSQSGHNTVSWYQQALGQGPQFIFQYYREEENGRGNFPPRFSGLQFPNYSSELNVNALELDDSALYLCASSLRLASDTQYFGPGTRLTVL.

Here the CDR3 reads CASSLDRGDTQYF. CDR3 nucleotides: TGTGCCAGCAGCCTGGACAGGGGTGATACGCAGTATTTT. The rearrangement links TRBV6-5 to TRBJ2-3; 9 nucleotides align to TRBD1. Losses at the gene ends were 6 bases for V and 6 bases for J; bases not matched to a gene: 4. The V gene's germline CDR1 is MNHEY and CDR2 SVGAGI. This CDR3 comprises 13 residues.

The V and J genes are TRBV6-6 and TRBJ1-4; D is possibly TRBD1 (6 bases). This CDR3 is built from 13 residues. Trimming stripped 5 bases from V and 7 bases from J, with 11 bases between. Per the germline V gene, CDR1 is MNHNY and CDR2 is SVGAGI (reference sequence). The CDR3 nucleotides are TGTGCCAGCAGTAACAGGGCGCGTGAAAAACTGTTTTTT. Translating it yields CASSNRAREKLFF.

The chain recombines TRBV30 with TRBJ1-3; D gene ambiguous. V lost 0 bases and J 7 bases, leaving 13 bases between the germline ends. The CDR3 loop spans 14 amino acids. Per germline, CDR1 GTSNPN and CDR2 SVGIG (reference sequence). CDR3 in DNA: TGTGCCTGGAGTGTACTGAGGGCCAGGAACACCATATATTTT. Protein: CAWSVLRARNTIYF.

V is TRBV4-3 and J is TRBJ2-7, with TRBD1 as a possible D gene (5 bases). V was clipped by 0 bases and J by 3 bases, with 12 bases between them. The CDR3 has 15 residues. Germline CDR1 reads LGHNA; CDR2 reads YSLEER. CDR3 in amino acids: CASSQERSRDYEQYF. The CDR3 DNA is TGCGCCAGCAGCCAAGAACGCAGCAGGGACTACGAGCAGTACTTC.

The chain has TRBV6-2 or TRBV6-3 and TRBJ2-7, with unresolved D. In germline, CDR1 is MNHEY, CDR2 SVGEGT. This CDR3 region has 13 residues. Trimming left V 2 bases short and J 0 bases short, with 5 bases between. CDR3: CASSYRSSYEQYF. The CDR3 bases are TGTGCCAGCAGTTACAGGAGCTCCTACGAGCAGTACTTC.